This TCR beta chain was obtained from a study of molecular identifiers for immune sequencing clone quantification. Study context: Sequencing covered four of five parts into which replicate RNA from approximately 22,000 or 94,000 naive CD8 cells was split. Overall study results and limits: In CMV-specific effectors, clones above 20 copies held over 98% of molecules; naive, under 1%.

One entry per CDR3 protein results from TCRdb running MiXCR on the PCR reads. In the table there are approximately 93,000 distinct CDR3 sequences, more than 20% of which are singletons. Naive CD8 libraries used about 18,000 to 1,100,000 sorted cells and 10%, 30% or 50% RNA. Trimming cost V 3 bases and J 3 bases; bases outside gene matches: 4. CDR3 size: 15 residues. CDR1 is LNHDA and CDR2 is SQIVND in the germline V gene (reference sequence). Regarding this clonotype: Its antigen remains unknown.

This rearrangement joins TRBV19 to TRBJ2-7, with 11 bases fitting TRBD1. Source material: naive CD8+ T cells from blood, with Jurkat cell RNA spiked in. As to subset: FACS-sorted CD8+CD4-CCR7+CD45RA+ naive T cells. This TCR derives from a human donor in good health. Some libraries in this study had Jurkat cell RNA spiked in. CDR3 sequence reads: CASSIGTGGFYEQYF. CDR3 bases: TGTGCCAGTAGTATCGGGACAGGGGGTTTCTACGAGCAGTACTTC. The full variable domain, its missing parts supplied by reference TRBV19 and TRBJ2-7, is DGGITQSPKYLFRKEGQNVTLSCEQNLNHDAMYWYRQDPGQGLRLIYYSQIVNDFQKGDIAEGYSVSREKKESFPLTVTSAQKNPTAFYLCASSIGTGGFYEQYFGPGTRLTVT.